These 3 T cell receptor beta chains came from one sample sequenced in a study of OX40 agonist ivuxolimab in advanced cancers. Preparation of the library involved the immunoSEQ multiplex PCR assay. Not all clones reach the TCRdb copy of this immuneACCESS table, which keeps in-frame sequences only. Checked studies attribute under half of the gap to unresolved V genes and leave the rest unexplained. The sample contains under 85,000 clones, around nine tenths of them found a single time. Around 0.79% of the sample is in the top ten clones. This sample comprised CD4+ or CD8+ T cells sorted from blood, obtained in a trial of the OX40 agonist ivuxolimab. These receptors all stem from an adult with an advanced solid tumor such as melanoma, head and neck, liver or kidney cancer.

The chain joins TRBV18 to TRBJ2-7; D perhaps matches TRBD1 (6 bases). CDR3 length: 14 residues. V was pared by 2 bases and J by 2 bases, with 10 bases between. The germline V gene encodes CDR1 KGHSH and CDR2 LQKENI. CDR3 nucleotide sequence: TGTGCCAGCTCACCAGGGCAGGGGCCCTACGAGCAGTACTTC. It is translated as CASSPGQGPYEQYF. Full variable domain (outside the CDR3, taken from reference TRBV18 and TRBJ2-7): NAGVMQNPRHLVRRRGQEARLRCSPMKGHSHVYWYRQLPEEGLKFMVYLQKENIIDESGMPKERFSAEFPKEGPSILRIQQVVRGDSAAYFCASSPGQGPYEQYFGPGTRLTVT.

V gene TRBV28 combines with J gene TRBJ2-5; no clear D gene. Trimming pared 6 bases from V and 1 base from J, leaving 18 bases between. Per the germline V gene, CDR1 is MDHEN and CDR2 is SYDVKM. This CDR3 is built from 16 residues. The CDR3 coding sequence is TGTGCCAGCAGCCTGTCTGGATTTGCGGTCCAAGAGACCCAGTACTTC. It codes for CASSLSGFAVQETQYF.

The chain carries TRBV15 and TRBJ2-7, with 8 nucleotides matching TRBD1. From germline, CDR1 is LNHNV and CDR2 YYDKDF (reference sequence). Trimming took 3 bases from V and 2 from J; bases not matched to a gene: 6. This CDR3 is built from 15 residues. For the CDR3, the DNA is TGTGCCACCAGCAGTGGGTACAGGGGGGCCTACGAGCAGTACTTC. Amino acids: CATSSGYRGAYEQYF.